This paragraph covers one TCR beta chain sequence. This record comes from a study of blood T cell repertoires in COVID-19. For the study at large: Material from acute and convalescent COVID-19 was sourced from the United States, Italy and Spain. Sources were T cells, B-cell-depleted T cells, or PBMCs; the material itself was cDNA or gDNA.

Methods used by the authors: Amplification with reference gene primers provided the estimates of nucleated cell counts. The data were produced by immunoSEQ multiplex PCR, yet TCRdb's version contains in-frame clones alone and is incomplete. V, J and clone size were drawn from that table, and D and trimming were deduced from the DNA. The sample lists 110,000 or so clones, approximately 81% occurring once. Germline V CDR1 and CDR2: SNHLY, FYNNEI. The CDR3 spans 13 residues. The junction had 2 bases not matched to a gene; V was cut back by 7 bases and J by 1 base. Sequenced: peripheral blood. The clonotype was recovered from a human donor in a cohort sampled during active COVID-19. V is TRBV2 and J is TRBJ2-3; TRBD2 matches 7 bases. Written as DNA, the CDR3 is TGTGCCAGCAACGCGGGGGGCACAGATACGCAGTATTTT. Protein product: CASNAGGTDTQYF.